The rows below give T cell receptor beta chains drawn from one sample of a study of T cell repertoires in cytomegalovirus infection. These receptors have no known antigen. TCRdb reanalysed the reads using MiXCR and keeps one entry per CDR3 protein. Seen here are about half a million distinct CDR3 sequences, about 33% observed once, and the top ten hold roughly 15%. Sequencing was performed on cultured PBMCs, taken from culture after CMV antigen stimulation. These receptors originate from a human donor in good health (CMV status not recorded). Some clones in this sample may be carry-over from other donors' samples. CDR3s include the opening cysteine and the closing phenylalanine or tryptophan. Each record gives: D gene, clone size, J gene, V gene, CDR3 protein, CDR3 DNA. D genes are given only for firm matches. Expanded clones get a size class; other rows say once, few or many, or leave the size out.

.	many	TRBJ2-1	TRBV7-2	CASSPNWEYNEQFF	TGTGCCAGCAGCCCAAACTGGGAATACAATGAGCAGTTCTTC
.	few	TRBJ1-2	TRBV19	CASMGGYVYGYTF	TGTGCCAGTATGGGAGGATACGTCTATGGCTACACCTTC
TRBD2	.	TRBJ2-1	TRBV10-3	CAISELAGSYNEQFF	TGTGCCATCAGCGAGCTAGCGGGGAGTTACAATGAGCAGTTCTTC
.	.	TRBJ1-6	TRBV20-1	CSAKGPYNSPLHF	TGCAGTGCTAAAGGCCCGTATAATTCACCCCTCCACTTT
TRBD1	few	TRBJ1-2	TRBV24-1	CATSDSGTEYGYTF	TGTGCCACCAGTGACTCCGGGACAGAATATGGCTACACCTTC
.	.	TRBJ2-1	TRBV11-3	CASSSGTGLGNEQFF	TGTGCCAGCAGCTCAGGGACTGGCCTAGGAAATGAGCAGTTCTTC
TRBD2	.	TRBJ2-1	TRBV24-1	CATRAGDSYNEQFF	TGTGCCACCAGAGCGGGAGATTCCTACAATGAGCAGTTCTTC
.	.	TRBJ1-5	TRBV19	CASSIEGRRYSNQPQHF	TGTGCCAGTAGTATAGAGGGCAGGCGATATAGCAATCAGCCCCAGCATTTT
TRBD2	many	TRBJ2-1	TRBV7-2	CASSLGGSSNEQFF	TGTGCCAGCAGCTTAGGCGGGAGTAGTAATGAGCAGTTCTTC
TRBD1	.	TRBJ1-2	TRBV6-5	CASRSGTVYGYTF	TGTGCCAGCAGATCCGGGACAGTCTATGGCTACACCTTC
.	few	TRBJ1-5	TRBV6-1	CASSASGGNQPQHF	TGTGCCAGCAGCGCGTCAGGGGGCAATCAGCCCCAGCATTTT
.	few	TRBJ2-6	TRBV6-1	CASSPGTGDSGANVLTF	TGTGCCAGCAGCCCGGGGACTGGGGACTCTGGGGCCAACGTCCTGACTTTC
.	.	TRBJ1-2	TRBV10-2	CASSVTAALNLYTF	TGCGCCAGCAGTGTTACGGCCGCTCTAAACCTTTACACCTTC
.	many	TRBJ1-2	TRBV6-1	CASSVAGLYGYTF	TGTGCCAGCAGTGTAGCAGGGTTATATGGCTACACCTTC
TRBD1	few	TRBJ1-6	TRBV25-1	CASSEWTGVHSPLHF	TGTGCCAGCAGTGAATGGACAGGGGTCCATTCACCCCTCCACTTT
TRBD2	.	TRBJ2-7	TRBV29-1	CSVRTSGRSYEQYF	TGCAGCGTGAGGACTAGCGGGAGATCCTACGAGCAGTACTTC
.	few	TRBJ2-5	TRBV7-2	CASSQQGGETQYF	TGTGCCAGCAGCCAACAGGGAGGGGAGACCCAGTACTTC
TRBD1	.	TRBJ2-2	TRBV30	CAYQGVNTGELFF	TGTGCCTACCAGGGGGTGAACACCGGGGAGCTGTTTTTT
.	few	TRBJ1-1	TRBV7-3	CASSLTAATEAFF	TGTGCCAGCAGCTTAACGGCGGCCACTGAAGCTTTCTTT
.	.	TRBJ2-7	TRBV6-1	CASSQSAEQYF	TGTGCCAGCAGTCAGTCGGCCGAGCAGTACTTC
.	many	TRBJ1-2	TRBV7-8	CASSLAAEDYGYTF	TGTGCCAGCAGCTTAGCAGCCGAGGACTATGGCTACACCTTC
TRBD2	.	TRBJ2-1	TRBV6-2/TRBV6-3	CASSYSGLAGGLRGYNEQFF	TGTGCCAGCAGTTACTCGGGACTAGCGGGAGGCCTCCGCGGCTACAATGAGCAGTTCTTC
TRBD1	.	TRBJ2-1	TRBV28	CASSPGGSPYNEQFF	TGTGCCAGCAGTCCAGGGGGCTCCCCCTACAATGAGCAGTTCTTC
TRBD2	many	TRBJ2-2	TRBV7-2	CASSLLKGGAGELFF	TGTGCCAGCAGCTTATTGAAGGGAGGGGCCGGGGAGCTGTTTTTT
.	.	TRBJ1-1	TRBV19	CASSIGHFRVNTEAFF	TGTGCCAGTAGTATAGGACACTTTCGGGTGAACACTGAAGCTTTCTTT
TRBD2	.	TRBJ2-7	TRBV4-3	CASSQDIAGGRYEQYF	TGCGCCAGCAGCCAAGATATAGCGGGAGGGCGGTACGAGCAGTACTTC
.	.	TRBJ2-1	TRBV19	CASSMAEGGKQFF	TGTGCCAGTAGTATGGCGGAGGGAGGCAAGCAGTTCTTC
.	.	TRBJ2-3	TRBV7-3	CASSLWSGGDTQYF	TGTGCCAGCAGCTTATGGAGCGGCGGGGATACGCAGTATTTT
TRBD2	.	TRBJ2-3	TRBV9	CASSVSGTGTDTQYF	TGTGCCAGCAGCGTGAGCGGGACTGGCACAGATACGCAGTATTTT
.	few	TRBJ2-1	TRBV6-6	CASSYSSQGLNEQFF	TGTGCCAGCAGTTACTCGAGTCAGGGTCTGAATGAGCAGTTCTTC
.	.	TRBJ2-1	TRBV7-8	CASSLAVAKRRDNEQFF	TGTGCCAGCAGCTTAGCGGTGGCCAAAAGGAGGGATAATGAGCAGTTCTTC